These 3 T cell receptor beta chains were all obtained from the same sample, sequenced in a study of Ad26.COV2.S vaccination and SARS-CoV-2 variants. This table comes from immunoSEQ multiplex PCR, and its TCRdb copy is limited to in-frame clones, with some not included. The table shows 300,000 to 400,000 clones, with about 88% occurring only once. Regarding treatment: 15 to 20 received Ad26.COV2.S at low or high dose, single or two shots; roughly 5 received placebo; per-sample allocation not given. Each sample was drawn 63 days after the first injection (of vaccine or placebo). The sample was peripheral blood, taken in a trial of Ad26.COV2.S vaccine versus placebo. Every receptor here comes from a person between 18 and 65 years old who received the Ad26.COV2.S COVID-19 vaccine or a placebo.

The CDR3 DNA reads as TGTGCCAGCAGTGAACCCAGCGATAATGAGCAGTTCTTC. Protein: CASSEPSDNEQFF. The chain is built from TRBV25-1 and TRBJ2-1; D gene ambiguous. The germline V gene encodes CDR1 MGHDK and CDR2 SYGVNS. The CDR3 covers 13 residues. The V end was cut by 2 bases, the J end by 7 bases, with 9 bases between.

A word on this clone: Other nucleotide sequences in the sample specify the same CDR3. The chain employs TRBV19 and TRBJ1-5; TRBD1 agrees at 8 bases. From germline, CDR1 is LNHDA and CDR2 SQIVND (reference sequence). Trimming took 6 bases from V and 3 from J; bases not matched to a gene: 1. The CDR3 spans 13 residues. The CDR3 region has the DNA TGTGCCAGTAGGGGACAGGTCAATCAGCCCCAGCATTTT. Amino acids: CASRGQVNQPQHF.

In its sample, this clone was seen a few times. The V gene is TRBV30, the J gene TRBJ1-5; 8 nucleotides match TRBD1. CDR3 length equals 15 residues. V shed 4 bases, J shed 2 bases, and the junction held 7 bases outside the gene matches. Germline assignment: CDR1 GTSNPN and CDR2 SVGIG (reference sequence). CDR3 amino acids: CAWNPGGGGNQPQHF. The CDR3 nucleotides read TGTGCCTGGAACCCAGGGGGCGGGGGCAATCAGCCCCAGCATTTT.